The present T cell receptor beta chain was sequenced within a study of shared clonotypes between healthy human individuals. The CDR3 has 16 amino acids. The V gene's germline CDR1 is SGDLS and CDR2 YYNGEE. The junction had 11 bases not matched to a gene; V was cut back by 5 bases and J by 5 bases. Assay used: immunoSEQ multiplex PCR; TCRdb lists only in-frame clones, some missing. The table has about a million clones, approximately 80% seen once. Specimen: memory CD4+ T cells sorted from blood. Subset of the sample: CD45RA-negative fraction. The genes are TRBV9 and TRBJ2-1; 9 bases align to TRBD2. The clonotype comes from a man aged 18-30 years in good health. The DNA for the CDR3 is TGTGCCAGCAGTGGCTCTAGCGGGATAGTCCACAATGAGCAGTTCTTC. Translating it yields CASSGSSGIVHNEQFF.